One and the same sample provided the 5 T cell receptor beta chains below, sequenced in a study of control samples from healthy donors and cancer patients. Sequencing was performed with immunoSEQ multiplex PCR; in TCRdb, only in-frame clones are kept and a portion is missing. The top ten hold around 18% of the sample, which has about 82,000 clones, roughly 86% seen once. The material sequenced was blood. These TCRs come from a man between 45 and 60 years old in good health.

The chain is built from TRBV7-8 and TRBJ2-4; the D gene could be TRBD1 or TRBD2 (5 bases each). Germline values: CDR1 SGHVS, CDR2 FQNEAQ. The germline V and J ends were trimmed by 0 bases and 4 bases, with 13 bases remaining between them. This CDR3 has 16 amino acids. The CDR3, as DNA: TGTGCCAGCAGCTTAGCGGGACCAGCGACTAAAAACATTCAGTACTTC. Encoded protein: CASSLAGPATKNIQYF.

The chain combines TRBV5-4 with TRBJ2-3; D possibly uses TRBD1 or TRBD2 (7 bases each). Trimming shortened V by 0 bases and J by 4 bases, and 9 bases separated the two germline ends. There are 14 residues in the CDR3. Germline V lookup: CDR1 SGHNT, CDR2 YYREEE (reference sequence). CDR3 nucleotides: TGTGCCAGCAGCTTGGCAGGGGGGGCAGATACGCAGTATTTT. Translation: CASSLAGGADTQYF.

V is TRBV6-5 and J is TRBJ1-1, with D possibly matching TRBD1 (6 bases). Trimming took off 8 bases at V and 3 bases at J, with 13 bases between the two ends. This CDR3 region has 13 residues. Germline CDR1 MNHEY, CDR2 SVGAGI. The CDR3 spells CASAYQGYTEAFF. The CDR3 DNA sequence: TGTGCCAGCGCTTACCAGGGGTACACTGAAGCTTTCTTT.

The chain carries TRBV6-2 or TRBV6-3 and TRBJ1-2; no definite D call. Germline V gene sequence: CDR1 MNHEY, CDR2 SVGEGT. V was cut by 5 bases and J by 5 bases, with 15 bases left in between. This CDR3 region has 14 residues. The CDR3 bases are TGTGCCAGCAGTCTCCCCGTAGGAGGTTATGGCTACACCTTC. Translating gives CASSLPVGGYGYTF.

This chain links TRBV2 with TRBJ2-2; D is uncertain. From germline, CDR1 is SNHLY and CDR2 FYNNEI. This CDR3 is 14 amino acids long. V gave up 3 bases and J gave up 7 bases, with 12 bases separating them. CDR3: CASSEVGNDGELFF. In nucleotides, the CDR3 is TGTGCCAGCAGTGAGGTGGGGAACGACGGGGAGCTGTTTTTT.